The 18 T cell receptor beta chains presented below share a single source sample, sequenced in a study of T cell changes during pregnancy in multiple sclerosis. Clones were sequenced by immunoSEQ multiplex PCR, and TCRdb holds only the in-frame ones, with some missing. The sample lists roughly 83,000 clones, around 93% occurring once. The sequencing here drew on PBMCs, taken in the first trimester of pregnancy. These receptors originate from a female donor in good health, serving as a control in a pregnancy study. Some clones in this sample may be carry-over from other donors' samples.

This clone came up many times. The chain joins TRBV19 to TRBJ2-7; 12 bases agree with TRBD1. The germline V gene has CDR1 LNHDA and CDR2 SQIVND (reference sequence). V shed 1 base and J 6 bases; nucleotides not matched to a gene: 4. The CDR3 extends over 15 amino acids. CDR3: CASSIVGTGGVEQYF. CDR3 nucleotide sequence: TGTGCCAGTAGTATAGTCGGGACAGGGGGCGTCGAGCAGTACTTC.

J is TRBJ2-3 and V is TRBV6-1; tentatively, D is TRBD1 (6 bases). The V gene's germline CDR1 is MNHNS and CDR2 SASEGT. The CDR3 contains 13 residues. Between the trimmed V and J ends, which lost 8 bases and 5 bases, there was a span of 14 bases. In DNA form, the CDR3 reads TGTGCCAGCTCGGCAGCCAGGGGAGATACGCAGTATTTT. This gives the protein CASSAARGDTQYF.

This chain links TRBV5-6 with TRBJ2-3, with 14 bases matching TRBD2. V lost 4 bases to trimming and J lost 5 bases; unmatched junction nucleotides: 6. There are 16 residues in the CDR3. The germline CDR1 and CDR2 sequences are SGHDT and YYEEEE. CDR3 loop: CASSPGTSGRGDTQYF. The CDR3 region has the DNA TGTGCCAGCAGCCCCGGGACTAGCGGGAGAGGAGATACGCAGTATTTT.

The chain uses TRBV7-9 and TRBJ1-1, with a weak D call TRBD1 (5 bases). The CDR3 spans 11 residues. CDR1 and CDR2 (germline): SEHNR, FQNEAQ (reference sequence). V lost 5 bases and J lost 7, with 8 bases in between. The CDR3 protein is CASSRQIEAFF. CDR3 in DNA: TGTGCCAGCAGCCGACAGATTGAAGCTTTCTTT.

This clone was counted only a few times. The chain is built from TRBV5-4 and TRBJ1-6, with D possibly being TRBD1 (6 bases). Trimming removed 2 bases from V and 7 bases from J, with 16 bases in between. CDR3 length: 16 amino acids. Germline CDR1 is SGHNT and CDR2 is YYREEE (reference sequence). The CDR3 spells CASSFDRDTNNSPLHF. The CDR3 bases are TGTGCCAGCAGCTTCGACCGGGACACTAACAATTCACCCCTCCACTTT.

The CDR3 sequence: CASSVDGNYNEQFF. The CDR3 DNA reads as TGTGCCAGCAGCGTAGACGGTAACTACAATGAGCAGTTCTTC. The genes are TRBV9 and TRBJ2-1, with D uncertain. Germline CDR1 SGDLS, CDR2 YYNGEE. The CDR3 length is 14 residues. V shed 0 bases and J shed 3 bases, with 7 bases lying between them.

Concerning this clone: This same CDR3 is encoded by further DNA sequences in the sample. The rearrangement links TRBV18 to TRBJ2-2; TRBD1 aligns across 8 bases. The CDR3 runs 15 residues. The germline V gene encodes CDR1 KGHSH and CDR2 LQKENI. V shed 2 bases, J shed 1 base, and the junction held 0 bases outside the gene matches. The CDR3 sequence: CASSPGTGNTGELFF. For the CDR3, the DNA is TGTGCCAGCTCACCAGGGACAGGGAACACCGGGGAGCTGTTTTTT.

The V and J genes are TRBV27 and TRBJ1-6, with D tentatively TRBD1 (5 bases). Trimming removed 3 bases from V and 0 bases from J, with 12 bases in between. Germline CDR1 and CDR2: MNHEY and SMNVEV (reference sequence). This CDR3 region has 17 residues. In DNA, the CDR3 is TGTGCCAGCAGTTTTTCGGGGACTAGCTCCTATAATTCACCCCTCCACTTT. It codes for CASSFSGTSSYNSPLHF.

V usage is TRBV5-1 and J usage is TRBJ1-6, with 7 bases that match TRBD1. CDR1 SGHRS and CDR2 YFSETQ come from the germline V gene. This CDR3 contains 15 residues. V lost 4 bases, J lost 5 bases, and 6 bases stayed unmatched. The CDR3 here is CASSIQTGNNSPLHF. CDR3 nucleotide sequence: TGCGCCAGCAGCATCCAGACAGGGAATAATTCACCCCTCCACTTT.

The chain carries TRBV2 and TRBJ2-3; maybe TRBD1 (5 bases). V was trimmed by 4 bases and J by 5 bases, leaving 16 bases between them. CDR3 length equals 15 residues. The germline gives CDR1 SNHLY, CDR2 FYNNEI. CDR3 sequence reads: CASSAQGGEGDTQYF. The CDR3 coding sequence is TGTGCCAGCAGTGCCCAGGGTGGAGAAGGAGATACGCAGTATTTT.

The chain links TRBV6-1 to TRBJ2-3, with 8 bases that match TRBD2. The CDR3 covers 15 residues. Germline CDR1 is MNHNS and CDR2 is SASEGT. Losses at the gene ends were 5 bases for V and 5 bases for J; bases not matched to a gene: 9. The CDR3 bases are TGTGCCAGCAGTCGAACCGGGACTAGGGGAGATACGCAGTATTTT. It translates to CASSRTGTRGDTQYF.

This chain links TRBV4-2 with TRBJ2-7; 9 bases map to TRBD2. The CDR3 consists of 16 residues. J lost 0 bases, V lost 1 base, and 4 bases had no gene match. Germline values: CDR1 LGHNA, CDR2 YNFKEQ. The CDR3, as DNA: TGTGCCAGCAGCCAAGGCGGACTAGCGCACTCCTACGAGCAGTACTTC. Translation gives CASSQGGLAHSYEQYF.

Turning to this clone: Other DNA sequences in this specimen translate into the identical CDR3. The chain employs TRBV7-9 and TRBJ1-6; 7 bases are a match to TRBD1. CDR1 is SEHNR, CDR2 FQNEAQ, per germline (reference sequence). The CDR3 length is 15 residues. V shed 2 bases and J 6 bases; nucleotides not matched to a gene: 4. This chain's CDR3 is CASSLRDSPNSPLHF. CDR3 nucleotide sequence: TGTGCCAGCAGCTTAAGGGACAGCCCTAATTCACCCCTCCACTTT.

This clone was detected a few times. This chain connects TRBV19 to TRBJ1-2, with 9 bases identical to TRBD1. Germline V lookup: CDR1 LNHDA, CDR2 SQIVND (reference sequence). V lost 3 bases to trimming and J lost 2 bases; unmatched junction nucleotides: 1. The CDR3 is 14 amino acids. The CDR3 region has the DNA TGTGCCAGTAGTATGGGGACAGGGAACTATGGCTACACCTTC. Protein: CASSMGTGNYGYTF. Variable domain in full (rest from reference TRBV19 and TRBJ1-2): DGGITQSPKYLFRKEGQNVTLSCEQNLNHDAMYWYRQDPGQGLRLIYYSQIVNDFQKGDIAEGYSVSREKKESFPLTVTSAQKNPTAFYLCASSMGTGNYGYTFGSGTRLTVV.

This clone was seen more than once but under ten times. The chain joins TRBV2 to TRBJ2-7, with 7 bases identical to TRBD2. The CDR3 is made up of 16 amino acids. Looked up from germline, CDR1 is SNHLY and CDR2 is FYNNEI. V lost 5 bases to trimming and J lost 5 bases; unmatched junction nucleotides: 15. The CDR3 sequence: CASSPNLGGPINEQYF. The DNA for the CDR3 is TGTGCCAGCAGTCCTAATCTGGGAGGGCCAATAAACGAGCAGTACTTC.

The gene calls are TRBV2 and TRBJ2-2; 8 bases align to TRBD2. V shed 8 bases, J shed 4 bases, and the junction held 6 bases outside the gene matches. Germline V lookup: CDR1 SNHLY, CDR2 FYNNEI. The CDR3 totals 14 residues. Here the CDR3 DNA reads TGTGCCAGCGGTACGGGGGGGACCACCGGGGAGCTGTTTTTT. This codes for CASGTGGTTGELFF.

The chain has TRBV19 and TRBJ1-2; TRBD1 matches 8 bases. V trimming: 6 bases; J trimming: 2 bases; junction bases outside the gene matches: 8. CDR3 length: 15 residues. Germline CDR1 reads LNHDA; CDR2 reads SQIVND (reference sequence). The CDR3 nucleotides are TGTGCCAGTAGAGATCCAGGGGGCTCGAACTATGGCTACACCTTC. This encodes CASRDPGGSNYGYTF.

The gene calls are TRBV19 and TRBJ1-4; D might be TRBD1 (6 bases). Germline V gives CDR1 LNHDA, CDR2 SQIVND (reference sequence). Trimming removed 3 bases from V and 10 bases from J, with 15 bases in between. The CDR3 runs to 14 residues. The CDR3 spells CASSIPAGEGKLFF. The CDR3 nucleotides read TGTGCCAGTAGTATCCCCGCAGGGGAAGGAAAACTGTTTTTT.